This T cell receptor (beta chain) was sequenced in a study of vaccination effects on CD4 cells after COVID-19. On the study more broadly: Both of the two convalescent patients gave a sample, one 16 days and one a week before vaccination.

As regards this clone: The antigen is undetermined.

Assay: immunoSEQ multiplex PCR; the TCRdb copy retains only in-frame clones and omits some. The sample carries roughly 70,000 clones, 73% recorded once. Before any sequencing was done, the ViraFEST assay used viral peptide pools to expand antigen-specific CD4+ T cells. The culture ran for 10 days, and then CD4+ T cells were isolated. Sometime from March through December 2020, the person acquired a SARS-CoV-2 infection that PCR confirmed. IL-2 at about 9.7 IU/ml and peptides at 9.5 to 10 ug/ml were added to cultured PBMC, approximately 2 million per well. A pool of HIV-1 Nef peptides formed the negative control culture. It was on days 3 and 7 that half the medium was replaced with IL-2 medium. The TCR was taken from a human donor who had a prior SARS-CoV-2 infection. The material was CD4+ T cells from PBMCs cultured with HIV peptides, obtained before COVID-19 vaccination. Subset noted: HIV-1 Nef peptide pool negative control/reference culture.

Here the CDR3 DNA reads TGTGCCAGCTCACTAGGGACGGCTGATAATTCACCCCTCCACTTT. Its protein product is CASSLGTADNSPLHF. The rearrangement uses TRBV18 and TRBJ1-6, with a weak D call TRBD1 (5 bases). There are 15 residues in the CDR3. The germline gives CDR1 KGHSH, CDR2 LQKENI. Trimming shortened V by 4 bases and J by 5 bases, and 12 bases separated the two germline ends.